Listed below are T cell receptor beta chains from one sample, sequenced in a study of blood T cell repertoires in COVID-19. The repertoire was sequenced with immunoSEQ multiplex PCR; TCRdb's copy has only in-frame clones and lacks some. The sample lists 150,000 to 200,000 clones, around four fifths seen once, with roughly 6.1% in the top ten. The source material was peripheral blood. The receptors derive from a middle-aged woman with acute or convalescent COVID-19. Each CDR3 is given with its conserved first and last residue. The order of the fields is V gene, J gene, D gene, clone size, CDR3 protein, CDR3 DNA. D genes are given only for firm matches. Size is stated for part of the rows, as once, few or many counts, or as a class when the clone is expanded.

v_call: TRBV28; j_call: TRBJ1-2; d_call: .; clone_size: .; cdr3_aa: CASSPGGGYGYTF; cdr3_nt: TGTGCCAGCAGTCCGGGTGGCGGCTATGGCTACACCTTC
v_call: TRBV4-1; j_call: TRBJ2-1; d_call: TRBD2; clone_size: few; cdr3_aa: CASSRDTVRREGTYNEQFF; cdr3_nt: TGCGCCAGCAGCCGAGACACAGTAAGGCGGGAGGGCACCTACAATGAGCAGTTCTTC
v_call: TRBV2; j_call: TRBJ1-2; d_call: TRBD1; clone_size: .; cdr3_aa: CARGTGDTPHDGYTF; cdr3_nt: TGTGCCAGGGGGACAGGGGACACACCTCACGATGGCTACACCTTC
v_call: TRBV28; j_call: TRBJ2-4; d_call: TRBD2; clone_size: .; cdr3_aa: CASSLSGASGNIQYF; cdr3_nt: TGTGCCAGCAGTTTAAGTGGCGCTAGCGGAAACATTCAGTACTTC
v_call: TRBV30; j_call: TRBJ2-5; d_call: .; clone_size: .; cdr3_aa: CAWNSGGGPQETQYF; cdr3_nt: TGTGCCTGGAATAGTGGAGGGGGCCCCCAAGAGACCCAGTACTTC
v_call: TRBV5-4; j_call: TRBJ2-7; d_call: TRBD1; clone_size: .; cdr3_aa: CASSSRPGQTYEQYF; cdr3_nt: TGTGCCAGCAGCTCCCGCCCGGGACAGACCTACGAGCAGTACTTC
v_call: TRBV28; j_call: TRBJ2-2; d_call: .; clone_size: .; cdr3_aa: CASSLLWGAGELFF; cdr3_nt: TGTGCCAGCAGCCTACTTTGGGGGGCCGGGGAGCTGTTTTTT
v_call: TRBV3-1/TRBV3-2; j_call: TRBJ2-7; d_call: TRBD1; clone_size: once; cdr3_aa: CASMLRGAGGGYEQYF; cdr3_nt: TGTGCCAGCATGCTACGTGGAGCAGGGGGCGGCTACGAGCAGTACTTC
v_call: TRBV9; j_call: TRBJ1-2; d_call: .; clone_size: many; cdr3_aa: CASSAGHLLGYTF; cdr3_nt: TGTGCCAGCAGCGCGGGACATTTGCTGGGCTACACCTTC
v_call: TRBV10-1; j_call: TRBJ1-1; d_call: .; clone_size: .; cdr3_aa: CASSDRGVSEAFF; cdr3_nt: TGCGCCAGCAGTGACAGGGGTGTCAGTGAAGCTTTCTTT
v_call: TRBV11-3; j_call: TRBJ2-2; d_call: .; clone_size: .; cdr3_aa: CASSLAGGELFF; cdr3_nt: TGTGCCAGCAGCTTAGCGGGCGGGGAGCTGTTTTTT
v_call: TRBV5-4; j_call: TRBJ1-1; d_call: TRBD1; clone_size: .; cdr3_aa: CASSFTGEFGGAFF; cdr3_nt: TGTGCCAGCAGCTTTACAGGGGAGTTTGGTGGAGCTTTCTTT
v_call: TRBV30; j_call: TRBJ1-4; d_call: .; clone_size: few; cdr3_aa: CAWSGNIANEKLFF; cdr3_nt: TGTGCCTGGAGTGGAAACATAGCAAATGAAAAACTGTTTTTT
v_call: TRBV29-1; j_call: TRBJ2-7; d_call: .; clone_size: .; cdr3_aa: CSVEMDRGSSYEQYF; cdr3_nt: TGCAGCGTTGAAATGGATAGGGGAAGCTCCTACGAGCAGTACTTC
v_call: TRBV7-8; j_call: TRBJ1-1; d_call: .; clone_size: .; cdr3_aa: CASSRFSGENTEAFF; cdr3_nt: TGTGCCAGCAGCCGTTTCTCAGGGGAAAACACTGAAGCTTTCTTT
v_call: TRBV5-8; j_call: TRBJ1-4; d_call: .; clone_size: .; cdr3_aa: CASSPGINRDTEKLFF; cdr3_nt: TGTGCCAGCAGCCCCGGAATTAACCGGGACACCGAAAAACTGTTTTTT
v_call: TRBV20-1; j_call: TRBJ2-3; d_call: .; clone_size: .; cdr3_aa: CSARQLDTQYF; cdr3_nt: TGCAGTGCTCGACAGTTAGATACGCAGTATTTT
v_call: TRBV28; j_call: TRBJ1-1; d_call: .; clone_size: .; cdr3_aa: CASSLRFHRGTEAFF; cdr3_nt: TGTGCCAGCAGTTTACGATTCCATAGAGGCACTGAAGCTTTCTTT
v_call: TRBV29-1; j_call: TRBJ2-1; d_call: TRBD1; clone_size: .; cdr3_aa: CSEGQGIYNEQFF; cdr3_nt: TGCAGCGAGGGACAGGGGATTTACAATGAGCAGTTCTTC
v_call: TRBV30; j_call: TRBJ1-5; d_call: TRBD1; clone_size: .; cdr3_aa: CACRSKDRGYQPQHF; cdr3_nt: TGTGCCTGCCGATCAAAGGACAGGGGATATCAGCCCCAGCATTTT
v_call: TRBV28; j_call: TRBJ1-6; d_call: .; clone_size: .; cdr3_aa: CASRLGNSPLHF; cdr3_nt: TGTGCCAGCAGACTCGGTAATTCACCCCTCCACTTT
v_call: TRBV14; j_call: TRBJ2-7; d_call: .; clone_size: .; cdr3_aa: CASSQVVQGSGEQYF; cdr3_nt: TGTGCCAGCAGCCAAGTGGTGCAGGGCTCCGGTGAGCAGTACTTC
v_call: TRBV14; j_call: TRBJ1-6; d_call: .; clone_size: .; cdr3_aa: CASSQTGLSPLHF; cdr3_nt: TGTGCCAGCAGCCAAACGGGACTCTCACCCCTCCACTTT
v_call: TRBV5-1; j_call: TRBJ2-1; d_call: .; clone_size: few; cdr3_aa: CASSLVPLSSYNEQFF; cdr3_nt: TGCGCCAGCAGCTTGGTCCCTTTGAGCTCCTACAATGAGCAGTTCTTC
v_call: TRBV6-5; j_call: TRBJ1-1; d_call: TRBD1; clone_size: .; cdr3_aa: CASSYRDRVLNTEAFF; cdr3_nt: TGTGCCAGCAGTTACAGGGACAGGGTTTTGAACACTGAAGCTTTCTTT
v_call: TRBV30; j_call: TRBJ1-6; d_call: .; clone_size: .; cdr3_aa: CAWSAGPQISPLHF; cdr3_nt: TGTGCCTGGAGTGCAGGGCCGCAAATTTCACCCCTCCACTTT
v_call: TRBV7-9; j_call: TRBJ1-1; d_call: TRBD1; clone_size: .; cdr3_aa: CASSSSDRENTEAFF; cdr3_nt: TGTGCCAGCAGCTCGTCGGACAGGGAGAACACTGAAGCTTTCTTT
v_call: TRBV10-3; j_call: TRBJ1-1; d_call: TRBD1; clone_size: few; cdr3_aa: CAIGRQGDWTEAFF; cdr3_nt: TGTGCCATCGGCCGACAGGGAGATTGGACTGAAGCTTTCTTT
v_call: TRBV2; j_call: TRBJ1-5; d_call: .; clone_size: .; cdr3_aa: CASNSPGSNQPQHF; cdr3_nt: TGTGCCAGCAATTCGCCCGGGAGCAATCAGCCCCAGCATTTT
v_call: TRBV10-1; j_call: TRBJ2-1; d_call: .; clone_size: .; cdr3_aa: CASSVSGGSSYNEQFF; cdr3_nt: TGCGCCAGCAGCGTTAGCGGAGGTAGCTCCTACAATGAGCAGTTCTTC
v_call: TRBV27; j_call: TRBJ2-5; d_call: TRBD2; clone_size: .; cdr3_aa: CASSNLSGGAQETQYF; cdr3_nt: TGTGCCAGCAGCAATTTATCGGGAGGTGCTCAAGAGACCCAGTACTTC
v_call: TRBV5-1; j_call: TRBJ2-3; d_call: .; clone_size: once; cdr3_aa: CASSLDRAPTDTQYF; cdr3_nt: TGCGCCAGCAGCTTGGACAGGGCCCCAACAGATACGCAGTATTTT
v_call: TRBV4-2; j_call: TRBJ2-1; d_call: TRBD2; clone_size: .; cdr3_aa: CASSQVREGPGEQFF; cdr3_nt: TGTGCCAGCAGCCAAGTGCGGGAGGGCCCGGGAGAGCAGTTCTTC
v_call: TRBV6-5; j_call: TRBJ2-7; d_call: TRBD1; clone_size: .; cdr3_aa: CASSYSKTGGIYEQYF; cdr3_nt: TGTGCCAGCAGTTACTCCAAGACAGGGGGCATCTACGAGCAGTACTTC
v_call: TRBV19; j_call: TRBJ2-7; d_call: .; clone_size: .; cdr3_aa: CASSGQGGGDEQYF; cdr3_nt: TGTGCCAGTAGCGGGCAGGGAGGTGGAGACGAGCAGTACTTC
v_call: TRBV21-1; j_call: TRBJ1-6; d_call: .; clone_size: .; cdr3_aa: CASSKLGSLTGNMNSPPHF; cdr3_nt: TGTGCCAGCAGCAAACTAGGCTCCTTGACGGGTAATATGAATTCACCCCCCCACTTT
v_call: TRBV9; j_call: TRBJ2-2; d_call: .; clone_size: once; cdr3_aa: CASSVSQGELFF; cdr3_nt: TGTGCCAGCAGCGTATCACAGGGGGAGCTGTTTTTT
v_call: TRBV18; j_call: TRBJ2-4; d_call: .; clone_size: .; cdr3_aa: CASSPLRGSGKNIQYF; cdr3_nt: TGTGCCAGCTCACCATTAAGGGGCTCAGGCAAAAACATTCAGTACTTC
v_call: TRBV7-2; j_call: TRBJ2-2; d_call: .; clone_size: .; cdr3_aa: CASSLVPLVSDSYTGELFF; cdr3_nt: TGTGCCAGCAGCTTAGTACCCTTAGTATCGGACAGTTACACCGGGGAGCTGTTTTTT
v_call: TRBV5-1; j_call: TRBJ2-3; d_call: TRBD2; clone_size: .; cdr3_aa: CASSSGLAANTQYF; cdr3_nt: TGCGCCAGCAGCTCCGGACTAGCGGCGAATACGCAGTATTTT
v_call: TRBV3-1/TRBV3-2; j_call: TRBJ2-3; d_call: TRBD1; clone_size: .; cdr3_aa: CASSQDRGQQQYF; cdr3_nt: TGTGCCAGCAGCCAAGATCGGGGACAGCAGCAGTATTTT
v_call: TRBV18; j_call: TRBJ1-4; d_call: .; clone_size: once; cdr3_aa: CASSPPAGHNEKLFF; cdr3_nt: TGTGCCAGCTCACCCCCGGCAGGTCATAATGAAAAACTGTTTTTT
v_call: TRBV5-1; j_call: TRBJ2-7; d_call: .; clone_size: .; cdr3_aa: CASSSLSSYEQYF; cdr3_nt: TGCGCCAGCAGCTCGCTATCCTCCTACGAGCAGTACTTC